Included here is one TCR beta chain sequence, with context. The sample holds many counts of this clonotype. Its antigen is not yet known. No base quality information exists; no much larger clone differs at one position. The data were obtained in a study of neurological immune-mediated disorders (dated by TCRdb to the late 2010s). Regarding the research as a whole: Among the approximately 35 multiple sclerosis patients, some 31 had relapsing-remitting MS and 3 had secondary progressive MS. Peripheral blood TCR-beta repertoires from HTLV-I-associated myelopathy (HAM/TSP) patients, multiple sclerosis patients and healthy controls were compared by UMI-based sequencing. The 95 to 120 TCR-beta libraries included longitudinal samples, technical triplicates and paired sorted CD4+ and CD8+ T-cell subsets alongside PBMC samples. The cohort comprised 68 subjects: roughly 15 HAM/TSP patients, 34 multiple sclerosis patients and about 20 healthy controls.

To synthesize cDNA, template-switch 5'RACE was performed with a primer carrying a 10-nucleotide random unique molecular identifier so that each TCR transcript was tagged. Every sequencing run covered 15-18 subjects and yielded more than 160 million TCR-beta sequences. Total RNA was extracted with the RNeasy kit. TCR-beta VDJ regions were amplified with primers for the TCR constant region and the 5'RACE anchor, using the KAPA Real-time Library Amplification kit. A first PCR added sample indexes and Illumina adaptors, and a second PCR then raised library yield. The roughly 650 bp TCR product was size-selected on a 2% E-gel SizeSelection system after Ampure bead purification. Before pooling, library quality was assessed on a Bioanalyzer, concentration was determined with Qubit, and library quantification was performed with the Kapa Library Quantification kit. Paired-end 2 x 150 bp sequencing of the libraries was performed on an Illumina HiSeq 2500. To increase sequence diversity, about 23-30% phiX was spiked into each library pool. Turning to the authors' computational methods: Quality-filtered reads were processed with the UMI-based MiGEC pipeline, and over 90% of raw TCR sequences were removed by the MiGEC pipeline during error correction. IMGT germline references were used for alignment of VDJ genes, and clonotypes were defined by a unique CDR3 amino acid sequence together with V-J genes. Clonal expansion, Shannon diversity and CDR3 relatedness (CalcPairwiseDistances, ClusterSamples) were evaluated with VDJtools, and phylogenetic trees were built with CLCbio workbench. A clone was classed as expanded if it had 8 or more unique UMIs, a cutoff based on coefficient-of-variation modelling across technical triplicates. Clones were called with MiXCR by TCRdb after fastp trimmed the public reads at Q25, and only in-frame beta chains were retained. Every CDR3 protein is listed once, alongside the most common genes and DNA of its rows. TCRdb, rather than the study authors, made the V and J calls. The sample table contains around 70,000 distinct CDR3 sequences; only one count was recorded for approximately 5% of them. The ten largest clonotypes hold about 2.2% of the sample.

Study-wide findings and limitations: The MS cluster showed no association with clinical or MRI features, and the authors stated that larger cohorts are needed. TCR clonal expansion was highest in HAM/TSP patients and lowest in MS patients, with MS patients falling below even healthy controls. Phylogenetic analysis grouped repertoires from 18 of 34 MS patients into a cluster of related CDR3 sequences, suggesting a possible repertoire-level signature. No identical CDR3 amino acid sequences were found to be shared among expanded clones across subjects, suggesting that TCR-beta repertoires were private in all groups.

Unsorted PBMC libraries were generated from 2 million PBMCs stored in RNAlater at -80 °C until RNA extraction. Multiple sclerosis patients were enrolled in a US clinical protocol under which disease progression was evaluated by magnetic resonance imaging. Peripheral blood underwent Ficoll-Hypaque density gradient centrifugation to isolate PBMCs, which were then cryopreserved in liquid nitrogen. Sequencing was carried out using PBMCs. This clonotype originated in a woman in her 70s with multiple sclerosis.

CDR3 region: CASTLVVAGAIEQYF. The bases read TGTGCCAGCACACTAGTGGTAGCGGGAGCTATCGAGCAGTACTTC. The chain was built from TRBV7-2 and TRBJ2-7, with 9 bases aligning to TRBD2. Measured from the cysteine to the phenylalanine, the CDR3 is 15 residues long. Kept here is only the CDR3 DNA, which spans 45 bases and is read in frame from base 1. CDR1 and CDR2 are drawn from the germline V gene: SGHTA, FQGNSA. Trimming takes 7 bases off V and 6 bases off J; junction bases not matched to a gene: 13.